The clone carrying this T cell receptor (beta chain) was counted a single time. As yet, its antigen is unknown. The DNA input per sorted-subset replicate PCR was 200 ng, corresponding to 25,000 to 30,000 T cell genomes. Only in-frame clones appear in the TCRdb table, and some are missing; sequencing was by immunoSEQ multiplex PCR. This repertoire shows about 120,000 clones, around 68% found once; its top ten account for roughly 24%. The sample originates from a study of shared clonotypes between healthy human individuals. Broader study findings: Clonotype sharing across a few donors was observed for around 5% of naive CD4 clonotypes. What naive subsets generally showed was a larger estimated richness than memory subsets showed.

The germline CDR1 and CDR2 sequences are MNHNS and SASEGT. The CDR3 covers 14 residues. V was pared by 7 bases and J by 4 bases, with 6 bases of the junction left unmatched. Input material: memory CD8+ T cells sorted from blood. As for subset: CD45RO+ cells pooled with CCR7-negative TemRA cells. The TCR sequence derives from a woman aged 25 to 39 in good health. V is TRBV6-1 and J is TRBJ2-3, with TRBD2 matching 9 bases. The CDR3 DNA reads as TGTGCCAGCACCCCGGGACTAGCTGCAGATACGCAGTATTTT. Translated: CASTPGLAADTQYF.